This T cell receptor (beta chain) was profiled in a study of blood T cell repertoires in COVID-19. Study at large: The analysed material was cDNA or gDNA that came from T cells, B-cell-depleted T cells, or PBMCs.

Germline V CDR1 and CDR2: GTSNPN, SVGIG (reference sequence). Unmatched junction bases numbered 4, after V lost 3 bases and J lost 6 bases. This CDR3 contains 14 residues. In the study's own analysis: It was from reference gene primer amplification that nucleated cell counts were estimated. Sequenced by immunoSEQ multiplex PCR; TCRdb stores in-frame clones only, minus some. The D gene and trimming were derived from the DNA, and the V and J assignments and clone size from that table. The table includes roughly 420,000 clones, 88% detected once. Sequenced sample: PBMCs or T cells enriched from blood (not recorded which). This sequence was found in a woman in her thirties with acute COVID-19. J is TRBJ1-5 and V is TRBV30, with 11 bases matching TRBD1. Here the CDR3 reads CAWRSGTGGQPQHF. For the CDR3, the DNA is TGTGCCTGGAGGTCCGGGACAGGGGGTCAGCCCCAGCATTTT.